A selection of T cell receptor beta chains follows, all from one sample in a study of identical twins. Each CDR3 protein gets one entry after TCRdb re-called the 5' RACE reads with MiXCR. The data contain about 160,000 distinct CDR3 sequences, around 3.5% of them singletons. Sequenced: memory T cells sorted from blood. The source is a man in his late teens or twenties in good health. Each CDR3 is given with its conserved first and last residue. The order of the fields is D gene, clone size, J gene, V gene, CDR3 DNA, CDR3 protein. The D gene is left open where the match is weak. Not every row has a clone size; where given, it reads once, few, many or a size class.

.,.,TRBJ2-5,TRBV7-9,TGTGCCAGCAAGTGGGCGGACTCGAAAGAGACCCAGTACTTC,CASKWADSKETQYF
.,many,TRBJ2-1,TRBV27,TGTGCCAGCAGTACGGACGCAAACGGCGATGAGCAGTTCTTC,CASSTDANGDEQFF
TRBD1,.,TRBJ1-2,TRBV24-1,TGTGCCACCAGTGATTCCCGACAGGGTGATGGCTACACCTTC,CATSDSRQGDGYTF
.,many,TRBJ2-2,TRBV12-3/TRBV12-4,TGTGCCAGCAGTTTCTTGAGTCCGGGGGGGGAGCTGTTTTTT,CASSFLSPGGELFF
.,many,TRBJ1-1,TRBV20-1,TGCAGTGCTCGCCGACAGAGCAGCACTGAAGCTTTCTTT,CSARRQSSTEAFF
.,many,TRBJ1-1,TRBV12-3/TRBV12-4,TGTGCCAGCAGTTTAAGGAATGAAGCTTTCTTT,CASSLRNEAFF
.,.,TRBJ1-5,TRBV12-2,TGTGCAAGTCGCCCGCGCCCAGGCAGGGGGCGGTCCTCTAATCAGCCCCAGCATTTT,CASRPRPGRGRSSNQPQHF
TRBD1,many,TRBJ2-3,TRBV6-5,TGTGCCAGCAGTTACAGGACAGGGTGGGGCACAGATACGCAGTATTTT,CASSYRTGWGTDTQYF
.,many,TRBJ2-2,TRBV5-1,TGCGCCAGCAGCCTGTCGGAGGGGGAGCTGTTTTTT,CASSLSEGELFF
.,many,TRBJ2-1,TRBV29-1,TGCAGCGTTGAACCCAATGCGCTGTTCTTC,CSVEPNALFF
.,.,TRBJ2-7,TRBV5-1,TGCGCCAGCAGCCACTACGAGCAGTACTTC,CASSHYEQYF
.,many,TRBJ2-7,TRBV29-1,TGCAGCGTTGAAGGGCAGCACGAGCAGTACTTC,CSVEGQHEQYF
TRBD2,.,TRBJ2-1,TRBV25-1,TGTGCCAGCAGTCAGACCGGGACTAGCGGGAGTAATGAGCAGTTCTTC,CASSQTGTSGSNEQFF
TRBD1,few,TRBJ1-2,TRBV6-1,TGTGCCAGTTCTCAACAGGGGGCGGGAGGCTACACCTTC,CASSQQGAGGYTF
.,many,TRBJ1-6,TRBV4-2,TGTGCCAGCAGCCAAGAGGTCCGGGGAGGGGGGAATTCACCCCTCCACTTT,CASSQEVRGGGNSPLHF
.,many,TRBJ2-1,TRBV20-1,TGCGGGACCAATGAGCAGTTCTTC,CGTNEQFF
.,many,TRBJ2-5,TRBV24-1,TGTGCCACCAGTGATGGACAGCAAGAGACCCAGTACTTC,CATSDGQQETQYF
TRBD2,many,TRBJ2-1,TRBV5-1,TGCGCCAGCACCAAAAATCCAACTAGCGGGAGCTCCTACAATGAGCAGTTCTTC,CASTKNPTSGSSYNEQFF
.,many,TRBJ2-6,TRBV5-1,TGCGCCAGCAGCTTGGGGTCTGGGGCCAACGGCCTGACTTTC,CASSLGSGANGLTF
.,many,TRBJ2-5,TRBV3-1,TGTGCCAGCAGGAAACAGGGTAGCCGAGAGACCCAGTACTTC,CASRKQGSRETQYF
.,many,TRBJ1-2,TRBV12-3/TRBV12-4,TGTGCCAGCAGTTCCCTGGGAGGTGGCTACACCTTC,CASSSLGGGYTF
.,many,TRBJ1-1,TRBV29-1,TGCAGCGGTGGACAGACAAACACTGAAGCTTTCTTT,CSGGQTNTEAFF